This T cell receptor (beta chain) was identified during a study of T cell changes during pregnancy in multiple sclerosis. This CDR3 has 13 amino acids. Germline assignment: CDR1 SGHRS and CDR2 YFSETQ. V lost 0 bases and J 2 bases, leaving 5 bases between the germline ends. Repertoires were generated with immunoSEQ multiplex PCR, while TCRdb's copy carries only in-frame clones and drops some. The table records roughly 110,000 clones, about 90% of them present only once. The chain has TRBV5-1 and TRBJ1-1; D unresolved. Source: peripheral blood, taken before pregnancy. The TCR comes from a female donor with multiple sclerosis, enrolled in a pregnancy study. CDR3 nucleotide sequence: TGCGCCAGCAGCTTGGATACTAACACTGAAGCTTTCTTT. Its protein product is CASSLDTNTEAFF.